The present T cell receptor (beta chain) was sequenced within a study of blood T cell repertoires in COVID-19. Study-wide context: Samples came from the United States, Italy and Spain, spanning acute and convalescent COVID-19. T cells, B-cell-depleted T cells, or PBMCs supplied cDNA or gDNA.

Participant age was roughly 18 to 95 years, and participants resided in around 24 US areas. Clinical history reported by participants formed the basis on which cohorts were assigned. TCRdb keeps only in-frame clones here, not all; method: immunoSEQ multiplex PCR. The sample includes roughly 520,000 clones, roughly 90% seen only once; the top ten take approximately 2%. V was shortened by 6 bases and J by 2 bases, with 14 bases between the two germline ends. The germline V gene has CDR1 SEHNR and CDR2 FQNEAQ (reference sequence). This CDR3 comprises 14 residues. The TCR originated in a woman aged 40 to 50 who had recovered from COVID-19. Source material: PBMCs or T cells enriched from blood (not recorded which). The chain is built from TRBV7-9 and TRBJ2-7; D may be TRBD2 (5 bases). CDR3 nucleotides: TGTGCCAGCAGTCAAGCGGCCGGCCCCTACGAGCAGTACTTC. Its translation is CASSQAAGPYEQYF. The variable domain in full, completed from reference TRBV7-9 and TRBJ2-7, reads DTGVSQNPRHKITKRGQNVTFRCDPISEHNRLYWYRQTLGQGPEFLTYFQNEAQLEKSRLLSDRFSAERPKGSFSTLEIQRTEQGDSAMYLCASSQAAGPYEQYFGPGTRLTVT.